This T cell receptor (beta chain) was identified in a study of cytomegalovirus exposure and HLA in healthy donors. In the PCR, 60 Vbeta and 13 Jbeta primers were used. Clones were sequenced by immunoSEQ multiplex PCR, and TCRdb holds only the in-frame ones, with some missing. This table has some 130,000 clones, less than 85% appearing once. Specimen: PBMCs. The TCR sequence derives from a man aged 25-40 years in good health and CMV-seronegative.

The CDR3 region has the DNA TGTGCCAGCATTGGGGCCAGGGCCGGCCCTAGTGAAAAACTGTTTTTT. This translates into CASIGARAGPSEKLFF. J is TRBJ1-4 and V is TRBV25-1, with D possibly TRBD1 on 5 matching bases. Germline-derived CDR1 and CDR2 are MGHDK and SYGVNS. The CDR3 contains 16 residues. Trimming removed 7 bases from V and 7 bases from J, with 22 bases in between.